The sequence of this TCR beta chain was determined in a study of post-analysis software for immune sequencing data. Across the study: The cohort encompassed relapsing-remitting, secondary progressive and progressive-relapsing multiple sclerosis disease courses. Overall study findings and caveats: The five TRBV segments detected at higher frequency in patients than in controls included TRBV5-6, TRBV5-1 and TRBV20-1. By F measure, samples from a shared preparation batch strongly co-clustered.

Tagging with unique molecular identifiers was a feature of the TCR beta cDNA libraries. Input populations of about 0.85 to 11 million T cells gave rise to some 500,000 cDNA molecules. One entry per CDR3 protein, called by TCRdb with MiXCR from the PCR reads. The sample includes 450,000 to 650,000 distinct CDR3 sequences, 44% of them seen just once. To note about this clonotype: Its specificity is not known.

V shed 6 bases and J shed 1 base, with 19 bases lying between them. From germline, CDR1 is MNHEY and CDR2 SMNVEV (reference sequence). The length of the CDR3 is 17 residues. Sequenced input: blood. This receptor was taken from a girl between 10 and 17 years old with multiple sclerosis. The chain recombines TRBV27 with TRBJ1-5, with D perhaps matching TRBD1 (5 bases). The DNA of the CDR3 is TGTGCCAGCAGCCCTTTGGGGGGGAGTTGGAGCAATCAGCCCCAGCATTTT. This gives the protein CASSPLGGSWSNQPQHF.